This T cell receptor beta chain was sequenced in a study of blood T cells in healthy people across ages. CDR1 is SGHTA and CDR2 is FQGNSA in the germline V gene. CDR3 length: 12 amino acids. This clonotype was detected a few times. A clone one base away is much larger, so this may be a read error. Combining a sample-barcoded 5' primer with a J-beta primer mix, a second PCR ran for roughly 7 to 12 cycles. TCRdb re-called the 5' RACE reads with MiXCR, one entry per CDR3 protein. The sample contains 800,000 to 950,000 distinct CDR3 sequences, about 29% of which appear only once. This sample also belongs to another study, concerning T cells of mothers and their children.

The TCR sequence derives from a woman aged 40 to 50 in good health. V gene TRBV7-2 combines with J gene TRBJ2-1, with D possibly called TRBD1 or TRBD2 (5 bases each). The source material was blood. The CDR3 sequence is CASRRDLNGQFF. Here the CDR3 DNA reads TGTGCCAGCAGAAGGGACCTCAATGGGCAGTTCTTC.